This entry lists 17 T cell receptor beta chains sequenced from one sample in a study of blood T cells in healthy people across ages. Through a sample-barcoded 5' primer and a J-beta primer mix, a second PCR was run for roughly 6 to 12 cycles. TCRdb recomputed calls from the 5' RACE reads with MiXCR, one row per CDR3 protein. Among over 550,000 distinct CDR3 sequences listed, about 28% were seen once. Input material: blood. These receptor sequences come from a woman of 80 years or more in good health.

This clonotype appeared many times. J is TRBJ2-3 and V is TRBV6-5, with D possibly matching TRBD1 (5 bases). Germline V gene data show CDR1 as MNHEY and CDR2 as SVGAGI. V lost 8 bases, J lost 3 bases, and 18 bases lay in between. CDR3 size: 15 residues. CDR3 amino acids: CASALNQGWTDTQYF. The DNA of the CDR3 is TGTGCCAGCGCCTTGAATCAGGGTTGGACAGATACGCAGTATTTT.

Many counts were recorded for this clonotype. The CDR3 DNA is TGTGCCAGCAGTGAAAGGGGTGGGACCTACGAGCAGTACTTC. This translates into CASSERGGTYEQYF. The chain couples TRBV2 to TRBJ2-7; possible D gene TRBD1, 5 bases. The germline gives CDR1 SNHLY, CDR2 FYNNEI. Trimming left V 2 bases short and J 2 bases short, with 10 bases between. The CDR3 loop spans 14 amino acids.

This clonotype came up many times. This sequence joins TRBV20-1 and TRBJ2-4; 13 positions match TRBD2. CDR1 and CDR2 (germline): DFQATT, SNEGSKA (reference sequence). The CDR3 loop spans 16 amino acids. With V trimmed by 3 bases and J by 6 bases, 8 bases remained unmatched. CDR3 DNA: TGCAGTGCTAGTTCGAAACTAGCGGGGGGGGGAAACATTCAGTACTTC. Protein product: CSASSKLAGGGNIQYF.

This clonotype was counted ten times or more. The chain employs TRBV6-1 and TRBJ2-7, with 8 bases that match TRBD1. The CDR3 runs 15 residues. V trimming: 1 base; J trimming: 3 bases; junction bases outside the gene matches: 5. In germline, CDR1 is MNHNS, CDR2 SASEGT. The DNA for the CDR3 is TGTGCCAGCAGTGAAGAAGGGACAGGAGTCTACGAGCAGTACTTC. It yields the protein CASSEEGTGVYEQYF.

This clonotype was observed at least ten times. The chain employs TRBV9 and TRBJ2-1; perhaps TRBD1 as D (6 bases). Germline CDR1 SGDLS, CDR2 YYNGEE. Trimming shortened V by 4 bases and J by 6 bases, and 11 bases separated the two germline ends. The CDR3 is 13 residues long. The CDR3 DNA is TGTGCCAGCAGCCGGGACATCATCAATGAGCAGTTCTTC. Encoded protein: CASSRDIINEQFF. Full variable domain (remainder filled in from reference TRBV9 and TRBJ2-1): DSGVTQTPKHLITATGQRVTLRCSPRSGDLSVYWYQQSLDQGLQFLIQYYNGEERAKGNILERFSAQQFPDLHSELNLSSLELGDSALYFCASSRDIINEQFFGPGTRLTVL.

The chain has TRBV6-1 and TRBJ2-1, with D tentatively TRBD1 (6 bases). The V and J ends lost 2 bases and 5 bases respectively, with 10 bases between them. The CDR3 consists of 14 residues. CDR1 is MNHNS, CDR2 SASEGT, per germline. CDR3 protein: CASSENRVHNEQFF. The CDR3 nucleotides are TGTGCCAGCAGTGAAAACAGGGTCCACAATGAGCAGTTCTTC.

This clonotype was seen many times. In nucleotides, the CDR3 is TGTGCCAGCAGTGAAGGCTGGGGACTAGCGGGGGGGCCTAGCACAGATACGCAGTATTTT. It is translated as CASSEGWGLAGGPSTDTQYF. The chain uses TRBV6-1 and TRBJ2-3; 16 bases map to TRBD2. Germline trimming cut 1 base from V and 0 bases from J; bases unmatched to any gene: 7. The CDR3 covers 20 residues. CDR1 and CDR2 (germline): MNHNS, SASEGT.

This clonotype was counted ten times or more. The CDR3 loop is CAYGASGVVQTQYF. As DNA, the CDR3 is TGTGCCTACGGAGCTAGCGGGGTAGTGCAGACCCAGTACTTC. The J gene is TRBJ2-4, the V gene TRBV30, with 9 bases matching TRBD2. The end of the DNA aligns better with TRBJ2-5, so the J call may be wrong. The CDR3 extends over 14 amino acids. Germline V gene sequence: CDR1 GTSNPN, CDR2 SVGIG (reference sequence).

This chain uses TRBV6-1 with TRBJ1-1; a possible D gene is TRBD1 (5 bases). CDR1 and CDR2 from the germline V gene are MNHNS and SASEGT. Trimming stripped 7 bases from V and 0 bases from J, with 15 bases between. The CDR3 covers 15 residues. The CDR3 coding sequence is TGTGCCAGCATCTCGAAAGAGGGGATGAACACTGAAGCTTTCTTT. This codes for CASISKEGMNTEAFF.

This clonotype showed up many times. The rearrangement uses TRBV6-2 or TRBV6-3 and TRBJ2-5; the match to TRBD2 covers 10 bases. Losses at the gene ends were 0 bases for V and 4 bases for J; bases not matched to a gene: 2. Looked up from germline, CDR1 is MNHEY and CDR2 is SVGEGT. The CDR3 sequence is 15 residues long. CDR3 region: CASSYSLAGAETQYF. Written as DNA, the CDR3 is TGTGCCAGCAGTTACTCCCTAGCGGGGGCAGAGACCCAGTACTTC.

Only a few counts were recorded for this clonotype. Just one base apart from a much larger clone, this may be a read error. This rearrangement joins TRBV15 to TRBJ1-6, with D possibly being TRBD1 (5 bases). From germline, CDR1 is LNHNV and CDR2 YYDKDF (reference sequence). CDR3 length: 14 amino acids. The CDR3 DNA reads as TGTGCCACCAGCTACCCTGCCAGGGATTCACCCCCCCACTTT. This sequence encodes CATSYPARDSPPHF.

The chain employs TRBV20-1 and TRBJ1-1, with D perhaps matching TRBD1 (6 bases). V shed 1 base and J shed 4 bases, with 16 bases lying between them. This CDR3 comprises 15 residues. Germline CDR1 and CDR2: DFQATT and SNEGSKA (reference sequence). The chain's CDR3 is CSARGSGGLGTEAFF. The CDR3 nucleotides are TGCAGTGCTAGAGGGTCGGGGGGCTTGGGCACTGAAGCTTTCTTT.

This clonotype occurred many times. The chain recombines TRBV6-5 with TRBJ1-2, with a possible D match to TRBD1 (5 bases). From germline, CDR1 is MNHEY and CDR2 SVGAGI. The V end was cut by 0 bases, the J end by 0 bases, with 8 bases between. This CDR3 is built from 15 residues. DNA for the CDR3: TGTGCCAGCAGTTACTCCGGACAAGCTAACTATGGCTACACCTTC. As protein: CASSYSGQANYGYTF.

The chain has TRBV29-1 and TRBJ2-7, with D perhaps being TRBD1 or TRBD2 (5 bases each). Germline V gene lookup returns CDR1 SQVTM and CDR2 ANQGSEA. The CDR3 sequence is 14 residues long. V gave up 5 bases and J gave up 2 bases, with 16 bases separating them. DNA for the CDR3: TGCAGCGTTACTACCGGGACCTTTACCTACGAGCAGTACTTC. It specifies CSVTTGTFTYEQYF.

The rearrangement joins TRBV12-3 or TRBV12-4 to TRBJ2-1; 12 bases are a match to TRBD2. V was clipped by 5 bases and J by 7 bases; unmatched bases: 3. The CDR3 contains 14 residues. The CDR3 DNA reads TGTGCCAGCAGTCCCGGACTAGCGGGGAATGAGCAGTTCTTC. Translated, it gives CASSPGLAGNEQFF.

This clonotype was counted a few times. This may arise from a read error, as a much more abundant clone is one base away. The chain joins TRBV5-6 to TRBJ2-4; D gene uncertain. The DNA end is more similar to TRBJ2-7, so the J call may be wrong. Germline-derived CDR1 and CDR2 are SGHDT and YYEEEE. CDR3 length equals 14 residues. The CDR3 region has the DNA TGTGCCAGCAGCTGTGGAGACCAAGGGTACGAGCAGTACTTC. Its translation: CASSCGDQGYEQYF.

This clonotype was detected many times. The chain is built from TRBV4-2 and TRBJ1-5; 9 bases are a match to TRBD1. The CDR3 runs to 16 residues. Per the germline V gene, CDR1 is LGHNA and CDR2 is YNFKEQ. Trimming took 3 bases from V and 5 from J; bases not matched to a gene: 8. CDR3 sequence reads: CASSQRGQGSDQPQHF. The DNA of the CDR3 is TGTGCCAGCAGCCAGCGTGGACAGGGGAGTGATCAGCCCCAGCATTTT.